This is a list of T cell receptor beta chains from one sample in a study of blood T cells in healthy people across ages. One entry per CDR3 protein results from TCRdb running MiXCR on the 5' RACE reads. Seen here are 650,000 to 1,000,000 distinct CDR3 sequences, about half observed once, and the top ten hold roughly 20%. Source material: blood. These receptors all come from a man older than 75 in good health. CDR3s include the opening cysteine and the closing phenylalanine or tryptophan. The D gene is left open where the match is weak. Clone size is not always given. Where it is, it says once, few, many or a class for expanded clones.

V gene: TRBV15
clone size: -
J gene: TRBJ2-1
D gene: TRBD2
CDR3 DNA: TGTGCCACCAGCAGCTTGGCGGGAGGTTACAATGAGCAGTTCTTC
CDR3 protein: CATSSLAGGYNEQFF

V gene: TRBV7-2
clone size: -
J gene: TRBJ2-5
D gene: TRBD2
CDR3 DNA: TGTGCCAGCAGCCGACTGGGTAGCGGGAGGGAGTCCCAGTACTTC
CDR3 protein: CASSRLGSGRESQYF

V gene: TRBV29-1
clone size: few
J gene: TRBJ2-7
D gene: TRBD1
CDR3 DNA: TGCAGCGTACCGGGACAGGGAAACTACGAGCAGTACTTC
CDR3 protein: CSVPGQGNYEQYF

V gene: TRBV7-3
clone size: -
J gene: TRBJ2-3
D gene: TRBD2
CDR3 DNA: TGTGCCGGCAGCAAGGGGACTAGCTCAGATACGCAGTATTTT
CDR3 protein: CAGSKGTSSDTQYF

V gene: TRBV12-3/TRBV12-4
clone size: -
J gene: TRBJ2-3
D gene: -
CDR3 DNA: TGTGCCAGCAGTTTCGGCGTTAGAGCAGATGCGCAGTATTTT
CDR3 protein: CASSFGVRADAQYF

V gene: TRBV7-6
clone size: -
J gene: TRBJ2-1
D gene: -
CDR3 DNA: TGTGCCAGCAGCTTCAGGACCCTCGGGAAGGATGAGCAGTTCTTC
CDR3 protein: CASSFRTLGKDEQFF

V gene: TRBV12-3/TRBV12-4
clone size: -
J gene: TRBJ2-3
D gene: -
CDR3 DNA: TGTGCCAGTGGACTGGGAGGCACAGATACGCAGTATTTT
CDR3 protein: CASGLGGTDTQYF

V gene: TRBV29-1
clone size: once
J gene: TRBJ1-1
D gene: TRBD1
CDR3 DNA: TGCGGCGTCGACAGGGCAATGGTAGCTTTCTTT
CDR3 protein: CGVDRAMVAFF

V gene: TRBV7-3
clone size: -
J gene: TRBJ1-2
D gene: -
CDR3 DNA: TGTGCCAGCAGCCCCCAAGGGGGGGCAGGATATGGCTACACCTTC
CDR3 protein: CASSPQGGAGYGYTF

V gene: TRBV18
clone size: few
J gene: TRBJ2-7
D gene: TRBD1
CDR3 DNA: TGTGCCAGCTCATCAGGGGGCGCCTCTCCCGAGCAGTACTTC
CDR3 protein: CASSSGGASPEQYF

V gene: TRBV7-3
clone size: -
J gene: TRBJ2-3
D gene: -
CDR3 DNA: TGTGCCAGCAGCTCTAACCCGACTAGCACAGATACGCAGTATTTT
CDR3 protein: CASSSNPTSTDTQYF

V gene: TRBV7-9
clone size: -
J gene: TRBJ1-4
D gene: -
CDR3 DNA: TGTGCCAGCAGCTTACCCCGGATTGGTGCAACTAATGAAAAACTGTTTTTT
CDR3 protein: CASSLPRIGATNEKLFF

V gene: TRBV5-1
clone size: few
J gene: TRBJ1-2
D gene: -
CDR3 DNA: TGCGCCAGCAGCTTGGATTCGTCGGGGTTGGGCTACACCTTC
CDR3 protein: CASSLDSSGLGYTF

V gene: TRBV7-2
clone size: many
J gene: TRBJ1-5
D gene: -
CDR3 DNA: TGTGCCAGCAGCTTATATCCAGGCCAAGGCAATCAGCCCCAGCATTTT
CDR3 protein: CASSLYPGQGNQPQHF